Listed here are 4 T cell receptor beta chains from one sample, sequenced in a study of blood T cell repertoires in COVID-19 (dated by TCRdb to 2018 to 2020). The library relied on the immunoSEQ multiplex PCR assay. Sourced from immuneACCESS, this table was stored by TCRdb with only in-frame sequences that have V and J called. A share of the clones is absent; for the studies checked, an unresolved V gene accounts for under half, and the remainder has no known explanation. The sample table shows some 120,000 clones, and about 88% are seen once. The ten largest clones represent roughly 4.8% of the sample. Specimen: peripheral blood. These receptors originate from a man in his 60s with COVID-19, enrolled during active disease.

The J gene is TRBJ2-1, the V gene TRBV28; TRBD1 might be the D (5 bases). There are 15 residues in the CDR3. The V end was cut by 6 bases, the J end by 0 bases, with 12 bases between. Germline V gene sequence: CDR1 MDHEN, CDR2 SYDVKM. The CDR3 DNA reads TGTGCCAGCAGGAAGGGGCGGAGCTCCTACAATGAGCAGTTCTTC. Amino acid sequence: CASRKGRSSYNEQFF.

The CDR3 is CASSTGQGGGELFF. CDR3 bases: TGTGCCAGCAGCACGGGACAGGGGGGCGGGGAGCTGTTTTTT. The chain joins TRBV11-2 to TRBJ2-2, with 11 bases identical to TRBD1. Germline V gene sequence: CDR1 SGHAT, CDR2 FQNNGV. CDR3 length: 14 amino acids. Trimming at V came to 5 bases and at J to 7 bases, leaving 3 bases not matched to a gene.

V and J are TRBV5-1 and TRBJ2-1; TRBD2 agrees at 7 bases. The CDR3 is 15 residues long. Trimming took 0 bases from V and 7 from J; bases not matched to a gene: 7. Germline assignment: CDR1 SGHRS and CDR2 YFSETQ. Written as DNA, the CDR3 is TGCGCCAGCAGCTTGGTTGCGGGAGCTGGGAATGAGCAGTTCTTC. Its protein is CASSLVAGAGNEQFF.

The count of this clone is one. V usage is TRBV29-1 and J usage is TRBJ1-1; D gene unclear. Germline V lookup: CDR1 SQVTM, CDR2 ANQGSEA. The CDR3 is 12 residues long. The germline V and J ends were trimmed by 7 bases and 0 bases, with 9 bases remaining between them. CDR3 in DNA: TGCAGCGCCACTGAGATGAACACTGAAGCTTTCTTT. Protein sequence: CSATEMNTEAFF.